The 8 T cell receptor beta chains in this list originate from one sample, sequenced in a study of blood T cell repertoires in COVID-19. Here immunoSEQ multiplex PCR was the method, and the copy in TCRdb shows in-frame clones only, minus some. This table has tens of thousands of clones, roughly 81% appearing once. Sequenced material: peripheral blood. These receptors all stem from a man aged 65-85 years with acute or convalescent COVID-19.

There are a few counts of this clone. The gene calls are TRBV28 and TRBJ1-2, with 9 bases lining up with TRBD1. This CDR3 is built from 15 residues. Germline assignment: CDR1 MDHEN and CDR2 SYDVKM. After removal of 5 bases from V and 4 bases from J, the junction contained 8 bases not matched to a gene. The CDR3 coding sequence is TGTGCCAGCAGTGTGCCGGGACAGGGCCCCTATGGCTACACCTTC. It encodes CASSVPGQGPYGYTF.

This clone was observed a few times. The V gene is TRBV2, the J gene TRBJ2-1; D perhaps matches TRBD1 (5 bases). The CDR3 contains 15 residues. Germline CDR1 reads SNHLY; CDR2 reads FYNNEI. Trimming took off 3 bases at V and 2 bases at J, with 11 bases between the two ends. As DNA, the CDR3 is TGTGCCAGCAGTGATCAGGGTCGGACCTACAATGAGCAGTTCTTC. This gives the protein CASSDQGRTYNEQFF.

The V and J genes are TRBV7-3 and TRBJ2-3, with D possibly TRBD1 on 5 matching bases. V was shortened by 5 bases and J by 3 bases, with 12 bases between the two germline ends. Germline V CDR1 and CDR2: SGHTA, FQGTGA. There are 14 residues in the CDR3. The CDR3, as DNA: TGTGCCAGCAGCCCCCGCAGGGAAACAGATACGCAGTATTTT. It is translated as CASSPRRETDTQYF.

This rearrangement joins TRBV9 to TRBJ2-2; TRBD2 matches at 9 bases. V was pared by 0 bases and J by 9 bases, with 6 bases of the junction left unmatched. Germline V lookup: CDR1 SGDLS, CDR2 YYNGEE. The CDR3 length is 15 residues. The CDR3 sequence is CASSVEASGKRELFF. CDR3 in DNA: TGTGCCAGCAGCGTAGAAGCTAGCGGGAAAAGGGAGCTGTTTTTT. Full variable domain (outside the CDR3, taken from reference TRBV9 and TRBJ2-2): DSGVTQTPKHLITATGQRVTLRCSPRSGDLSVYWYQQSLDQGLQFLIQYYNGEERAKGNILERFSAQQFPDLHSELNLSSLELGDSALYFCASSVEASGKRELFFGEGSRLTVL.

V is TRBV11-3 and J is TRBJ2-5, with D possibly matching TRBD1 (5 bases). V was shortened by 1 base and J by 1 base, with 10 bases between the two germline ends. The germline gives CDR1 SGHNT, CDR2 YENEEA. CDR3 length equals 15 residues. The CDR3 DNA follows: TGTGCCAGCAGCTTAGGCCGACAGACCCAAGAGACCCAGTACTTC. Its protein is CASSLGRQTQETQYF.

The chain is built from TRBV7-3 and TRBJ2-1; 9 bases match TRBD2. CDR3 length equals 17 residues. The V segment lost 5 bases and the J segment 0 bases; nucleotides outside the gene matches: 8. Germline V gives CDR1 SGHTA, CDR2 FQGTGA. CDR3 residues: CASSPDSGGSSYNEQFF. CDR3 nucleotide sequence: TGTGCCAGCAGCCCCGATAGCGGGGGTAGCTCCTACAATGAGCAGTTCTTC.

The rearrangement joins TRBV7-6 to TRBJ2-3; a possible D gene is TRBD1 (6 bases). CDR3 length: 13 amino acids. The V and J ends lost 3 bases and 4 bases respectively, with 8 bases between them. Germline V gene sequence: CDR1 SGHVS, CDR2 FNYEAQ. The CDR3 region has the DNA TGTGCCAGCAGCTTCAGGGGCTCAGATACGCAGTATTTT. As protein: CASSFRGSDTQYF.

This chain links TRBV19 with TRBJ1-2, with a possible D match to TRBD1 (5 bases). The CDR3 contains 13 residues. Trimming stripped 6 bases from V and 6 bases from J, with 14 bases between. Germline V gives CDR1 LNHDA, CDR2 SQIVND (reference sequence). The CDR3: CASSPGREDGYTF. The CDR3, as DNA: TGTGCCAGTAGCCCAGGGAGGGAAGATGGCTACACCTTC.